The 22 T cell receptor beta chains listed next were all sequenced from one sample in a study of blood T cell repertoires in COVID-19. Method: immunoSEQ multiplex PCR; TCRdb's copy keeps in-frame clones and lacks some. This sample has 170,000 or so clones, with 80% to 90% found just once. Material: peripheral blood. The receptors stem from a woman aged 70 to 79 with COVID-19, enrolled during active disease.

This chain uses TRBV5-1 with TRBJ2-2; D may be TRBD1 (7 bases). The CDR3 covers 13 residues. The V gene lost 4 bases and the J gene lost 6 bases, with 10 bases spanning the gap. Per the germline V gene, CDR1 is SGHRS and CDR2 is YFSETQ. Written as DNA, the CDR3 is TGCGCCAGCAGCGGAGGGGGCCCCGGGGAGCTGTTTTTT. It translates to CASSGGGPGELFF.

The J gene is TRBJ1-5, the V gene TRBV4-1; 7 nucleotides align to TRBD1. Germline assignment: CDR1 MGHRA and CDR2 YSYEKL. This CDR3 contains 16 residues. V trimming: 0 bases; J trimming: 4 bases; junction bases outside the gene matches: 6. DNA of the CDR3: TGCGCCAGCAGCCAAGAAAGGGGGCTGGAGAATCAGCCCCAGCATTTT. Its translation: CASSQERGLENQPQHF.

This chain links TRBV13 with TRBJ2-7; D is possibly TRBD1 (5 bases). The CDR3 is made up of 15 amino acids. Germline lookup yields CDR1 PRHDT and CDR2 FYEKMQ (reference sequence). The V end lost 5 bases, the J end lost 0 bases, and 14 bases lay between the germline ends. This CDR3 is CASSGRGALSYEQYF. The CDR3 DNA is TGTGCCAGCAGCGGAAGGGGTGCTCTCTCCTACGAGCAGTACTTC.

The CDR3 sequence: CASSPEGQGEAFF. The DNA for the CDR3 is TGTGCCAGCAGCCCCGAGGGACAGGGAGAAGCTTTCTTT. The chain recombines TRBV7-9 with TRBJ1-1; 9 bases line up with TRBD1. After removal of 5 bases from V and 8 bases from J, the junction contained 6 bases not matched to a gene. The length of the CDR3 is 13 residues. Germline V CDR1 and CDR2: SEHNR, FQNEAQ (reference sequence).

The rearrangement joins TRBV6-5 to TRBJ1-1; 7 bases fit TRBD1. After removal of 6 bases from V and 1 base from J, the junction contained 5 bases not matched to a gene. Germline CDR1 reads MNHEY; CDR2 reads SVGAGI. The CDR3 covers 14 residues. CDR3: CASRKGGPNTEAFF. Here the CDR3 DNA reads TGTGCCAGCAGAAAAGGGGGCCCGAACACTGAAGCTTTCTTT.

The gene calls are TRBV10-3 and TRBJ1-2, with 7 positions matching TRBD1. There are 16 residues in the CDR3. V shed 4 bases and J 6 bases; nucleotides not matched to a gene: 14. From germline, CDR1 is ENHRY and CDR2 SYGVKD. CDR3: CAISAPTGTHRDGYTF. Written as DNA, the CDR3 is TGTGCCATCAGTGCGCCGACAGGGACCCATCGAGATGGCTACACCTTC.

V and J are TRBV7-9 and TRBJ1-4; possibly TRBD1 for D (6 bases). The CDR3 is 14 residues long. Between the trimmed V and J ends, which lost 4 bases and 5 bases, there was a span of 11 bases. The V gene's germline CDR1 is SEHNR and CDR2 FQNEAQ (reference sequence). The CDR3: CASSSRQENEKLFF. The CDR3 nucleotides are TGTGCCAGCAGCTCAAGACAGGAGAATGAAAAACTGTTTTTT.

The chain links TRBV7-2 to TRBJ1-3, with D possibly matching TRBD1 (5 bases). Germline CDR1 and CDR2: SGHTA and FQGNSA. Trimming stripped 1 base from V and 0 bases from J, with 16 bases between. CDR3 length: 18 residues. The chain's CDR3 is CASSLGRGRASSGNTIYF. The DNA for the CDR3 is TGTGCCAGCAGCTTAGGTCGCGGCAGGGCGAGCTCTGGAAACACCATATATTTT.

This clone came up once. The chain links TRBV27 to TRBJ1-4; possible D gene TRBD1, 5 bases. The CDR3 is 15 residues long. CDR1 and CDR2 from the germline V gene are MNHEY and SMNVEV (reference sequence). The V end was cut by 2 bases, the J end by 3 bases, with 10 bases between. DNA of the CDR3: TGTGCCAGCAGTTTAGCGGGGCTTGCTAATGAAAAACTGTTTTTT. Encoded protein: CASSLAGLANEKLFF. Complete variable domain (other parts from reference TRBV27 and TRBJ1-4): EAQVTQNPRYLITVTGKKLTVTCSQNMNHEYMSWYRQDPGLGLRQIYYSMNVEVTDKGDVPEGYKVSRKEKRNFPLILESPSPNQTSLYFCASSLAGLANEKLFFGSGTQLSVL.

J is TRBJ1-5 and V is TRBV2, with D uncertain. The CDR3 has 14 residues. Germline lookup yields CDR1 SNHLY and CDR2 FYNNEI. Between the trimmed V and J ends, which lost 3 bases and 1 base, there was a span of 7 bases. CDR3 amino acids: CASSERISNQPQHF. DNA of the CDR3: TGTGCCAGCAGTGAGAGGATAAGCAATCAGCCCCAGCATTTT.

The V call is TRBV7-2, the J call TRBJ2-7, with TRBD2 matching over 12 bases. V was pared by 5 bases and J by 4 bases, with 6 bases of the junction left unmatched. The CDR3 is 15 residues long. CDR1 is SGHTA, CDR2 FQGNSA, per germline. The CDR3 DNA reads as TGTGCCAGCAGCGTTAGGACTAGCGGGAAGTACGAGCAGTACTTC. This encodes CASSVRTSGKYEQYF.

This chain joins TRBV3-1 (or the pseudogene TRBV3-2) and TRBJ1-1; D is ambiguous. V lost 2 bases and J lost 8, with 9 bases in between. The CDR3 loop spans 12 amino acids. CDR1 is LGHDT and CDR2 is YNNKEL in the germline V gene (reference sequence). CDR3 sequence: CASSQNLVEAFF. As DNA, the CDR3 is TGTGCCAGCAGCCAAAACTTGGTGGAAGCTTTCTTT.

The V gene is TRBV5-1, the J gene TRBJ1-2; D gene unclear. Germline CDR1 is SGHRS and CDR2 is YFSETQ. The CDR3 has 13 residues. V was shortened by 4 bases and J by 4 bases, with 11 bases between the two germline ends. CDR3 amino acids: CASSGGRSYGYTF. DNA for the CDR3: TGCGCCAGCAGCGGAGGACGGAGCTATGGCTACACCTTC.

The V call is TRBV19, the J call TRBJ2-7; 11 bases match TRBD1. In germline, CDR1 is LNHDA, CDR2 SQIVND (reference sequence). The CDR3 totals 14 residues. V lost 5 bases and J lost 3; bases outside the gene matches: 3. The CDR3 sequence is CASSPGQGVYEQYF. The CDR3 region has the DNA TGTGCCAGTAGTCCGGGACAGGGGGTCTACGAGCAGTACTTC. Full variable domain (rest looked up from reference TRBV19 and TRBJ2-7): DGGITQSPKYLFRKEGQNVTLSCEQNLNHDAMYWYRQDPGQGLRLIYYSQIVNDFQKGDIAEGYSVSREKKESFPLTVTSAQKNPTAFYLCASSPGQGVYEQYFGPGTRLTVT.

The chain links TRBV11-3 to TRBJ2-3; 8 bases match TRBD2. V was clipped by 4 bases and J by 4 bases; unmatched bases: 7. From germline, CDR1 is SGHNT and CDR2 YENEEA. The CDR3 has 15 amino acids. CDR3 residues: CASSYREGPPDTQYF. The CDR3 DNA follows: TGTGCCAGCAGCTACCGGGAGGGCCCACCAGATACGCAGTATTTT.

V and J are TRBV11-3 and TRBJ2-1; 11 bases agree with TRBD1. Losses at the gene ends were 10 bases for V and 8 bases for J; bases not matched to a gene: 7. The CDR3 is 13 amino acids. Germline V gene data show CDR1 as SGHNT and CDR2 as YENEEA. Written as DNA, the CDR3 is TGTGCCACCAGGGGACAGGGGGAAGATGAGCAGTTCTTC. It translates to CATRGQGEDEQFF.

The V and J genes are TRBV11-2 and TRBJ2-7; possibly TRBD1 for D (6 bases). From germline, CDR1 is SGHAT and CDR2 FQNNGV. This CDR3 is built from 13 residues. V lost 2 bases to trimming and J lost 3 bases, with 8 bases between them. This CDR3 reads CASSLNRDYEQYF. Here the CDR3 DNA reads TGTGCCAGCAGCTTAAACAGGGACTACGAGCAGTACTTC.

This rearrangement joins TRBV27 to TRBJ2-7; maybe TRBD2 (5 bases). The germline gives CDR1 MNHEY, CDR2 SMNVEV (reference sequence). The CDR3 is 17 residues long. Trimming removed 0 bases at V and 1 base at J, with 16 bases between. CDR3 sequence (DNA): TGTGCCAGCAGTTTATCCTCCGGGGTAGGAGAGTCCTACGAGCAGTACTTC. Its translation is CASSLSSGVGESYEQYF.

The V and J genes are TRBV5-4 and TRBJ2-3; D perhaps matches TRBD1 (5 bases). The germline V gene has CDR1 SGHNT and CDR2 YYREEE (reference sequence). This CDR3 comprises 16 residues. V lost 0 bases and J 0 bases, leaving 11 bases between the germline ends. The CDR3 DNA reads TGTGCCAGCAGCTTGGCAGGGTTGTTGAGCACAGATACGCAGTATTTT. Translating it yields CASSLAGLLSTDTQYF.

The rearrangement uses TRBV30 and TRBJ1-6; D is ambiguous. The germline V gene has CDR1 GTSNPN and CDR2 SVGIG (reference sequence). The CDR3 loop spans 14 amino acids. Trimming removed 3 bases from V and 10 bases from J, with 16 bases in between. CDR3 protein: CAWRAGGGGSPLHF. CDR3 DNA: TGTGCCTGGAGAGCCGGCGGTGGAGGGTCACCCCTCCACTTT.

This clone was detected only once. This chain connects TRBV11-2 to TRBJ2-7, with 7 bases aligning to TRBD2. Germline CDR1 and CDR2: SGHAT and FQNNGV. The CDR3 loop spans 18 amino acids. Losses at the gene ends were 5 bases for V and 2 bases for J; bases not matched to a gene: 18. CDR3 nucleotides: TGTGCCAGCAGCCAGAATGCTGTGGGAGGGCACGTCCCCTACGAGCAGTACTTC. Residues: CASSQNAVGGHVPYEQYF.

The CDR3 nucleotides read TGCGCCAGCAGCGGGACTAGCGGTCCCTACGAGCAGTACTTC. Its protein product is CASSGTSGPYEQYF. The chain links TRBV5-1 to TRBJ2-7; 11 bases are shared with TRBD2. The germline V gene encodes CDR1 SGHRS and CDR2 YFSETQ. V lost 4 bases, J lost 2 bases, and 2 bases stayed unmatched. The CDR3 totals 14 residues. The full variable domain, its missing parts supplied by reference TRBV5-1 and TRBJ2-7, is KAGVTQTPRYLIKTRGQQVTLSCSPISGHRSVSWYQQTPGQGLQFLFEYFSETQRNKGNFPGRFSGRQFSNSRSEMNVSTLELGDSALYLCASSGTSGPYEQYFGPGTRLTVT.